This TCR beta chain emerged from a study of blood T cell repertoires in COVID-19. Background on the study: Sites in the United States, Italy and Spain provided acute and convalescent COVID-19 samples. The analysed material was cDNA or gDNA that came from T cells, B-cell-depleted T cells, or PBMCs.

The authors' processing: Quantification of nucleated cells was approximated via reference gene primer amplification. The data were produced by immunoSEQ multiplex PCR, yet TCRdb's version contains in-frame clones alone and is incomplete. D and trimming were read from the DNA, whereas the V and J calls and clone size are those reported in that table. The profile shows a few hundred thousand clones, more than 65% of them singletons. CDR1 and CDR2 (germline): SGHTA, FQGNSA. The V and J ends lost 5 bases and 6 bases respectively, with 19 bases between them. This CDR3 has 16 residues. This clone appeared a single time.

V is TRBV7-2 and J is TRBJ1-4, with D possibly TRBD1 on 6 matching bases. The origin of this receptor is a woman aged 35 to 49 who had recovered from COVID-19. The sample taken for sequencing was peripheral blood. CDR3 protein: CASSLNTGTEYEKLFF. The CDR3 region has the DNA TGTGCCAGCAGCCTAAATACAGGGACGGAGTATGAAAAACTGTTTTTT.